One sample yielded the 8 T cell receptor beta chains listed below, sequenced in a study of blood T cell repertoires in COVID-19. The repertoire was sequenced with immunoSEQ multiplex PCR; TCRdb's copy has only in-frame clones and lacks some. The table has roughly 140,000 clones, roughly four fifths seen once. The sample was peripheral blood. The receptors were gathered from a human donor in a cohort sampled during active COVID-19.

The chain employs TRBV19 and TRBJ1-6, with 7 bases identical to TRBD1. In germline, CDR1 is LNHDA, CDR2 SQIVND (reference sequence). The CDR3 consists of 14 residues. Germline trimming cut 6 bases from V and 7 bases from J; bases unmatched to any gene: 6. The CDR3 spells CASRNRDRNSPLHF. CDR3 nucleotides: TGTGCCAGTAGAAACCGGGACAGAAATTCACCCCTCCACTTT.

This chain joins TRBV15 and TRBJ1-3, with unresolved D. The germline V gene has CDR1 LNHNV and CDR2 YYDKDF (reference sequence). Deletions cut 0 bases from V and 0 bases from J, with 9 bases between. The CDR3 contains 16 residues. The CDR3, as DNA: TGTGCCACCAGCAGAGAAGGAGAGATCTCTGGAAACACCATATATTTT. Translating gives CATSREGEISGNTIYF.

The chain carries TRBV6-5 and TRBJ1-2; 9 bases fit TRBD1. Germline lookup yields CDR1 MNHEY and CDR2 SVGAGI. This CDR3 spans 12 amino acids. Trimming removed 7 bases from V and 14 bases from J; junction bases left unmatched: 11. The CDR3 region has the DNA TGTGCCAGCAACCCCGGGACAGGGACTAAGACCTTC. Protein product: CASNPGTGTKTF.

This clone was seen a single time. The chain carries TRBV6-5 and TRBJ2-2, with a possible D match to TRBD1 (6 bases). Per germline, CDR1 MNHEY and CDR2 SVGAGI. Trimming stripped 6 bases from V and 2 bases from J, with 10 bases between. The CDR3 is 14 residues long. The CDR3: CASSMDSNTGELFF. The CDR3 region has the DNA TGTGCCAGCAGCATGGACAGCAACACCGGGGAGCTGTTTTTT.

This chain uses TRBV6-5 with TRBJ1-2, with a possible D match to TRBD1 (6 bases). Germline assignment: CDR1 MNHEY and CDR2 SVGAGI. The CDR3 covers 14 residues. Between the trimmed V and J ends, which lost 5 bases and 3 bases, there was a span of 13 bases. DNA of the CDR3: TGTGCCAGCAGTCGCCGGACAGCACACTATGGCTACACCTTC. This codes for CASSRRTAHYGYTF.

This clone was seen once. The rearrangement uses TRBV19 and TRBJ2-1, with D perhaps matching TRBD2 (5 bases). From germline, CDR1 is LNHDA and CDR2 SQIVND (reference sequence). This CDR3 comprises 15 residues. V was shortened by 3 bases and J by 0 bases, with 9 bases between the two germline ends. CDR3 sequence (DNA): TGTGCCAGTAGTATGGAAGGGAGCTCCTACAATGAGCAGTTCTTC. Its translation is CASSMEGSSYNEQFF.

In this sample, this clone turned up a few times. CDR3 in DNA: TGCGCCAGCAGCCAATACTCCACGGTTTCTAACTATGGCTACACCTTC. It is translated as CASSQYSTVSNYGYTF. The gene calls are TRBV4-1 and TRBJ1-2; D unresolved. The CDR3 has 16 residues. V was pared by 2 bases and J by 0 bases, with 13 bases between. The germline V gene encodes CDR1 MGHRA and CDR2 YSYEKL.

The chain couples TRBV29-1 to TRBJ1-3, with D possibly being TRBD1 (6 bases). The CDR3 runs to 15 residues. Germline loops: CDR1 SQVTM, CDR2 ANQGSEA. Trimming took off 1 base at V and 3 bases at J, with 13 bases between the two ends. The CDR3: CSVEGGGGSGNTIYF. The CDR3 DNA reads as TGCAGCGTTGAAGGCGGCGGGGGCAGTGGAAACACCATATATTTT.